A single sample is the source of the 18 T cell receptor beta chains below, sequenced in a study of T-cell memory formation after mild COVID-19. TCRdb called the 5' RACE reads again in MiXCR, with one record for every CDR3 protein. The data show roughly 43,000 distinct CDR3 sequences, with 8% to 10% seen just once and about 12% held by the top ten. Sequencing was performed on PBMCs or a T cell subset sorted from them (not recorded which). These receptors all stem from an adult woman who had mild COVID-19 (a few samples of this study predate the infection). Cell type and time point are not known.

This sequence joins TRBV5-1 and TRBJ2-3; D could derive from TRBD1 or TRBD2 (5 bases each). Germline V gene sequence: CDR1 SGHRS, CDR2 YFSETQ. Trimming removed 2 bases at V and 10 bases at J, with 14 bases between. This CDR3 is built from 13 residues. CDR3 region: CASSFDPGRPQYF. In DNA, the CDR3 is TGCGCCAGCAGCTTCGATCCGGGACGGCCGCAGTATTTT.

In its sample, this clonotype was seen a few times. The CDR3 DNA is TGTGCCAGCAGTGCCTGGACAGTTGGAAACACCATATATTTT. Its translation is CASSAWTVGNTIYF. This chain connects TRBV25-1 to TRBJ1-3, with D maybe TRBD1 (6 bases). The CDR3 totals 14 residues. Per germline, CDR1 MGHDK and CDR2 SYGVNS. Trimming stripped 4 bases from V and 3 bases from J, with 10 bases between.

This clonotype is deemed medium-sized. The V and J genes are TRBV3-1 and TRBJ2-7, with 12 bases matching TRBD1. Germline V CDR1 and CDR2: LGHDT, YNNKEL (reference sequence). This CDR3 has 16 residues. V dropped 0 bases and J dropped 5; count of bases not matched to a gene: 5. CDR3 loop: CASSQDPGTGGDEQYF. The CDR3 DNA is TGTGCCAGCAGCCAAGACCCCGGGACAGGGGGCGACGAGCAGTACTTC.

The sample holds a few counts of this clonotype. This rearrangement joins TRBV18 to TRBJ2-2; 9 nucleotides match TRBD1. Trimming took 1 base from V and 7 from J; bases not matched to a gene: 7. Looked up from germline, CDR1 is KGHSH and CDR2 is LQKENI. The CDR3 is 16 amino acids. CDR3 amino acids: CASSPRPGQGGGELFF. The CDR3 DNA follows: TGTGCCAGCTCACCACGTCCGGGACAGGGTGGCGGGGAGCTGTTTTTT.

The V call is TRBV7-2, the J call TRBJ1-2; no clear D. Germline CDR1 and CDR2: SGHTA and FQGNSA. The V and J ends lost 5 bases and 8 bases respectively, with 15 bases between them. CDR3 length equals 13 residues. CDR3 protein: CASSQGPERGYTF. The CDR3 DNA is TGTGCCAGCAGCCAAGGACCGGAGAGGGGCTACACCTTC.

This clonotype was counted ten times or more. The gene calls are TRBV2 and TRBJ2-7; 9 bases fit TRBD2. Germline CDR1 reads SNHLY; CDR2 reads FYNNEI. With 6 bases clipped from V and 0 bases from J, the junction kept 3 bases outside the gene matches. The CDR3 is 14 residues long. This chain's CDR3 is CASSSSGASYEQYF. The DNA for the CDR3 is TGTGCCAGCAGCTCTAGCGGGGCCTCCTACGAGCAGTACTTC.

CDR3 sequence reads: CAWNRESTEAFF. CDR3 nucleotides: TGTGCCTGGAACAGGGAAAGCACTGAAGCTTTCTTT. The chain employs TRBV30 and TRBJ1-1, with D maybe TRBD1 (6 bases). Deletions cut 4 bases from V and 4 bases from J, with 10 bases between. CDR3 length equals 12 residues. CDR1 and CDR2 (germline): GTSNPN, SVGIG (reference sequence).

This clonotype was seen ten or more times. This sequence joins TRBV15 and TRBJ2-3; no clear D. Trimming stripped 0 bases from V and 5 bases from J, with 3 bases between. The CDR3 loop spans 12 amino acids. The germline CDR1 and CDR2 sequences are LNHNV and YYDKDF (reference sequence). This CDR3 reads CATSRDQDTQYF. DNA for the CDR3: TGTGCCACCAGCAGAGATCAAGATACGCAGTATTTT.

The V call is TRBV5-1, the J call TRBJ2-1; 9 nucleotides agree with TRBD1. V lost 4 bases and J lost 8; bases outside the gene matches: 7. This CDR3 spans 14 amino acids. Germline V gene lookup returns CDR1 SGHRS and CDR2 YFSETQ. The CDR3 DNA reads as TGCGCCAGCAGCCCCACCGGGACAGGGCATGAGCAGTTCTTC. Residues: CASSPTGTGHEQFF.

The CDR3, as DNA: TGTGCCAGCAGCGTGGCGGCGGGGGGGCCGGTAGAGACCCAGTACTTC. It yields the protein CASSVAAGGPVETQYF. This chain uses TRBV9 with TRBJ2-5; 9 nucleotides line up with TRBD2. V lost 2 bases and J lost 4; bases outside the gene matches: 9. The CDR3 contains 16 residues. Germline V gene sequence: CDR1 SGDLS, CDR2 YYNGEE.

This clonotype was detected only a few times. The chain's CDR3 is CATSDPGTGPRGYTF. DNA of the CDR3: TGTGCCACCAGTGATCCCGGGACAGGGCCACGAGGCTACACCTTC. The chain uses TRBV24-1 and TRBJ1-2; TRBD1 agrees at 9 bases. CDR3 length equals 15 residues. The germline gives CDR1 KGHDR, CDR2 SFDVKD. V lost 3 bases and J lost 8; bases outside the gene matches: 9.

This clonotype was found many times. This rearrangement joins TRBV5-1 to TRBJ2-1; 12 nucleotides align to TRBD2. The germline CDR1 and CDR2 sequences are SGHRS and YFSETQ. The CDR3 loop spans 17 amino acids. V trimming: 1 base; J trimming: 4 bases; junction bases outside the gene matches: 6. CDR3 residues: CASSLSPLAGGYNEQFF. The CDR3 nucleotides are TGCGCCAGCAGCTTGAGTCCTCTAGCGGGGGGGTACAATGAGCAGTTCTTC.

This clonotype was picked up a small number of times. The CDR3 nucleotides read TGTGCCTGGATTGGCTTCGAGAACACCGGGGAGCTGTTTTTT. It is translated as CAWIGFENTGELFF. The V call is TRBV30, the J call TRBJ2-2; no clear D gene. Germline V gives CDR1 GTSNPN, CDR2 SVGIG (reference sequence). The CDR3 spans 14 residues. Between the trimmed V and J ends, which lost 4 bases and 1 base, there was a span of 10 bases.

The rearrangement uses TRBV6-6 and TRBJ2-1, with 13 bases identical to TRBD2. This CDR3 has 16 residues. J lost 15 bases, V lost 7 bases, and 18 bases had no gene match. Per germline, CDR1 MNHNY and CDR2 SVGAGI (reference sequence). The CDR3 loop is CASNNRGLAGPRGLFF. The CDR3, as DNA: TGTGCCAGCAACAACAGGGGACTAGCGGGACCCCGGGGACTGTTCTTC.

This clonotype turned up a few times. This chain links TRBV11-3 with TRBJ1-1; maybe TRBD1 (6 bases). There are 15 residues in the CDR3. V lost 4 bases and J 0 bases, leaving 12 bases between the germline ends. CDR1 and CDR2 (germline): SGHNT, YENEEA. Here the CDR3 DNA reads TGTGCCAGCAGCTCCGGGGGCGGTCTGAACACTGAAGCTTTCTTT. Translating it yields CASSSGGGLNTEAFF.

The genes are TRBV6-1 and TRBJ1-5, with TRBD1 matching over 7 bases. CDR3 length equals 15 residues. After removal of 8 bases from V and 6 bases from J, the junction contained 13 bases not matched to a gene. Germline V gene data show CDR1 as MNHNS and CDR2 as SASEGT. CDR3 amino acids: CASGRGQGGPQPQHF. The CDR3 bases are TGTGCCAGCGGGCGGGGCCAGGGGGGTCCTCAGCCCCAGCATTTT.

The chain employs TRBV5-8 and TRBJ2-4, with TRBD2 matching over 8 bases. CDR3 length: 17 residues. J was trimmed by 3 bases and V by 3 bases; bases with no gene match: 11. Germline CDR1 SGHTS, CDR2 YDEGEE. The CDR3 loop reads CASSSSGGRTIKNIQYF. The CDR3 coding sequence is TGTGCCAGCAGCTCCTCGGGGGGGCGAACCATCAAAAACATTCAGTACTTC.

The CDR3 reads CASSYPKKRVNQPQHF. CDR3 coding DNA: TGTGCCAGCAGTTACCCGAAAAAAAGGGTAAATCAGCCCCAGCATTTT. The chain employs TRBV6-8 and TRBJ1-5; unclear D gene. V dropped 2 bases and J dropped 4 bases, with 15 bases sitting between them. Germline V gives CDR1 MNHGY, CDR2 SAAAGT. This CDR3 has 16 amino acids.